This T cell receptor beta chain was observed in a study of cytomegalovirus exposure and HLA in healthy donors listed by TCRdb under 2017. About the investigation overall: The 500 to 800 repertoires of the first cohort and the roughly 120 validation repertoires were produced on the same platform, according to a later analysis. The study aimed to test whether signatures of past pathogen exposure could be identified by cataloging public T cell receptors. Along with the approximately 670-subject first cohort, a separate validation cohort of over a hundred different subjects was used. To predict cytomegalovirus infection status, the study combined high-throughput TCR immunosequencing, statistical association of individual TCRs with disease status, and machine learning. Findings and caveats that apply to the study as a whole: A few of the identified cytomegalovirus-associated TCR beta chains were confirmed in vitro to be specific for cytomegalovirus antigens. Cytomegalovirus status was reported to be diagnosed by the classifier with high specificity and sensitivity in both the original and validation cohorts. The study listed 170 or so TCR beta chains as associated with cytomegalovirus. Across donors, most TCR sequences were observed very rarely, whereas some public TCRs were present in many individuals. A later analysis had no HLA typing for the validation cohort, so co-occurrence there was scored across all 120 or so repertoires. A later analysis found that TCRs clustered in the first cohort also tended to co-occur in the 110 or so validation repertoires, with approximately 95% of cluster scores above 0. It was suggested by the authors that the approach could potentially be generalized to other disease states and immunological phenotypes.

Remarks on this clone: The target of this receptor is not known. No base quality values were provided; no much bigger clone lies one nucleotide off.

Libraries were made using the immunoSEQ multiplex PCR assay. On the study's bioinformatics: A statistical classification framework was developed to diagnose cytomegalovirus status using the catalog of TCR beta chain sequences. Sourced from immuneACCESS, this table was stored by TCRdb with only in-frame sequences that have V and J called. A share of the clones is absent; for the studies checked, an unresolved V gene accounts for under half, and the remainder has no known explanation. V and J calls and clone size are given by that table; D and trimming were obtained from the DNA. The sample table holds 95,000 to 150,000 clones, of which approximately 94% were seen once. The leading ten clones occupy approximately 1.2% of the sample. V is reduced by 2 bases and J by 0 bases, leaving a spacing of 13 bases between them. The germline V gene specifies SGHTA as CDR1 and FQGNSA as CDR2. The CDR3 numbers 16 residues from cysteine through phenylalanine. Only the CDR3 DNA stays, 48 bases, in frame from base 1.

Donors formed part of the validation cohort, which comprised about 120 subjects and was distinct from the first cohort of 690 or so subjects. Sequenced sample: PBMCs. The sequence came from a young woman in good health and CMV-seronegative. Recombination joined TRBV7-2 with TRBJ1-2; there is no confident call for the D gene. DNA sequence: TGTGCCAGCAGCTTACAATCGGAGACCGCTAACTATGGCTACACCTTC. It codes for CASSLQSETANYGYTF.